One sample yielded the 27 T cell receptor beta chains listed below, sequenced in a study of Graves' ophthalmopathy and Graves' hyperthyroidism. Amplified TCR beta CDR3 regions were obtained using RNA transcripts as template. Second-round multiplex PCR came after first-round RT-PCR with HTBI primers. One entry per CDR3 protein results from TCRdb running MiXCR on the multiplex PCR reads. This table has approximately 330,000 distinct CDR3 sequences, roughly 16% appearing once. Sequencing used peripheral blood. The receptors derive from an adult man with Graves' ophthalmopathy.

At least ten counts were recorded for this clonotype. The chain couples TRBV14 to TRBJ2-5; D is unclear. The CDR3 consists of 15 residues. Per germline, CDR1 SGHDN and CDR2 FVKESK. Trimming cost V 0 bases and J 4 bases, with 12 bases left between them. Here the CDR3 DNA reads TGTGCCAGCAGCCAAGATGTTTGGGAAGGAGAGACCCAGTACTTC. Translating gives CASSQDVWEGETQYF.

On this clonotype itself: The junction departs from germline at one end; a sequencing error may be responsible. The chain is built from TRBV6-1 and TRBJ2-2, with D unresolved. CDR3 length: 13 residues. Germline V CDR1 and CDR2: MNHNS, SASEGT. CDR3 loop: CAISGVSAGELFF. CDR3 sequence (DNA): TGTGCCATCAGTGGAGTTAGTGCCGGGGAGCTGTTTTTT.

J is TRBJ2-2 and V is TRBV18, with D maybe TRBD2 (5 bases). V lost 1 base and J lost 5, with 8 bases in between. The CDR3 runs 14 residues. CDR1 is KGHSH and CDR2 is LQKENI in the germline V gene. The CDR3 nucleotides read TGTGCCAGCTCACCACTCGGGGTTACCGGGGAGCTGTTTTTT. Amino acids: CASSPLGVTGELFF. Looking up the rest from reference TRBV18 and TRBJ2-2 gives the full variable domain: NAGVMQNPRHLVRRRGQEARLRCSPMKGHSHVYWYRQLPEEGLKFMVYLQKENIIDESGMPKERFSAEFPKEGPSILRIQQVVRGDSAAYFCASSPLGVTGELFFGEGSRLTVL.

This clonotype was counted between two and nine times. This chain connects TRBV9 to TRBJ1-6; 7 bases fit TRBD1. The germline gives CDR1 SGDLS, CDR2 YYNGEE. The trim removed 1 base at V and 0 bases at J, leaving 4 bases unmatched. The CDR3 is made up of 17 amino acids. This CDR3 reads CASSVKGASSYNSPLHF. DNA of the CDR3: TGTGCCAGCAGCGTAAAGGGGGCGAGCTCCTATAATTCACCCCTCCACTTT.

This clonotype was recorded many times. The genes are TRBV27 and TRBJ1-2, with no clear D. Germline CDR1 reads MNHEY; CDR2 reads SMNVEV (reference sequence). This CDR3 region has 9 residues. The CDR3 loop is CWESGGYTF. The CDR3 DNA is TGTTGGGAGTCGGGGGGCTACACCTTC.

This clonotype was observed many times. The rearrangement uses TRBV20-1 and TRBJ2-7; D uncertain. Per the germline V gene, CDR1 is DFQATT and CDR2 is SNEGSKA (reference sequence). Deletions cut 0 bases from V and 2 bases from J, with 11 bases between. CDR3 length: 14 amino acids. Written as DNA, the CDR3 is TGCAGTGCTAGAGATAACTTCGACCCCTACGAGCAGTACTTC. This gives the protein CSARDNFDPYEQYF.

This clonotype was recorded at least ten times. V and J are TRBV11-2 and TRBJ1-1, with TRBD1 as a possible D gene (6 bases). Trimming pared 2 bases from V and 3 bases from J, leaving 10 bases between. Germline V gene sequence: CDR1 SGHAT, CDR2 FQNNGV. This CDR3 contains 14 residues. CDR3: CASSLTGIDTEAFF. CDR3 bases: TGTGCCAGCAGCTTAACAGGGATCGACACTGAAGCTTTCTTT.

This clonotype was recorded at least ten times. The J gene is TRBJ2-7, the V gene TRBV11-2, with TRBD2 as a possible D gene (5 bases). This CDR3 spans 18 amino acids. Trimming removed 1 base from V and 5 bases from J, with 24 bases in between. CDR1 and CDR2 from the germline V gene are SGHAT and FQNNGV. In DNA, the CDR3 is TGTGCCAGCAGCTTAGCTCTGGGAATAGCGCCTTGGCGGAACGAGCAGTACTTC. Its protein is CASSLALGIAPWRNEQYF.

The chain links TRBV12-3 or TRBV12-4 to TRBJ2-7; D remains unclear. The CDR3 has 12 residues. The germline V and J ends were trimmed by 7 bases and 2 bases, with 9 bases remaining between them. CDR3 region: CASTSNPYEQYF. In DNA, the CDR3 is TGTGCCAGCACCTCGAACCCCTACGAGCAGTACTTC.

This chain joins TRBV7-9 and TRBJ1-2; the D gene is possibly TRBD1 (5 bases). Germline lookup yields CDR1 SEHNR and CDR2 FQNEAQ (reference sequence). The germline V and J ends were trimmed by 5 bases and 5 bases, with 15 bases remaining between them. The CDR3 consists of 14 residues. The CDR3 loop is CASSPGGVEYGYTF. Written as DNA, the CDR3 is TGTGCCAGCAGCCCCGGGGGAGTAGAATATGGCTACACCTTC. The whole variable domain, remainder taken from reference TRBV7-9 and TRBJ1-2, is DTGVSQNPRHKITKRGQNVTFRCDPISEHNRLYWYRQTLGQGPEFLTYFQNEAQLEKSRLLSDRFSAERPKGSFSTLEIQRTEQGDSAMYLCASSPGGVEYGYTFGSGTRLTVV.

CDR3 residues: CASGGGLADSYEQYF. For the CDR3, the DNA is TGTGCCAGCGGGGGGGGACTAGCGGACTCCTACGAGCAGTACTTC. The chain uses TRBV7-2 and TRBJ2-7, with TRBD2 matching over 11 bases. V shed 8 bases, J shed 0 bases, and the junction held 6 bases outside the gene matches. CDR3 size: 15 residues. Germline values: CDR1 SGHTA, CDR2 FQGNSA.

This chain uses TRBV28 with TRBJ2-2; D is ambiguous. CDR3 length: 13 amino acids. Trimming shortened V by 6 bases and J by 2 bases, and 7 bases separated the two germline ends. The V gene's germline CDR1 is MDHEN and CDR2 SYDVKM. The CDR3 loop reads CASSSINTGELFF. CDR3 nucleotides: TGTGCCAGCAGCTCCATTAACACCGGGGAGCTGTTTTTT.

This clonotype showed up just a few times. The chain couples TRBV5-1 to TRBJ2-7; the match to TRBD1 covers 10 bases. The J segment lost 0 bases and the V segment lost 7 bases, leaving 4 bases of the junction unmatched. The CDR3 consists of 14 residues. The germline V gene encodes CDR1 SGHRS and CDR2 YFSETQ. In nucleotides, the CDR3 is TGCGCCAGCTGCCGGGACAGGGGCTCCTACGAGCAGTACTTC. Encoded protein: CASCRDRGSYEQYF.

In this sample, this clonotype turned up a few times. This chain connects TRBV5-1 to TRBJ1-1; 9 bases agree with TRBD1. In germline, CDR1 is SGHRS, CDR2 YFSETQ. The CDR3 is 16 residues long. The V and J ends lost 4 bases and 5 bases, in that order; junction bases with no gene match: 12. CDR3 nucleotide sequence: TGCGCCAGCAGCCCGGCTATGTTGACAGGGGGAACTGAAGCTTTCTTT. Translation gives CASSPAMLTGGTEAFF.

This clonotype was counted between two and nine times. The rearrangement joins TRBV6-5 to TRBJ1-1, with no clear D. The CDR3 is made up of 17 amino acids. V lost 0 bases and J lost 0, with 14 bases in between. Per the germline V gene, CDR1 is MNHEY and CDR2 is SVGAGI. As DNA, the CDR3 is TGTGCCAGCAGTTACTCGAATACGGATCAGATGAACACTGAAGCTTTCTTT. Protein: CASSYSNTDQMNTEAFF.

This clonotype was observed at least ten times. This rearrangement joins TRBV25-1 to TRBJ1-2; D remains ambiguous. This CDR3 region has 11 residues. Germline V CDR1 and CDR2: MGHDK, SYGVNS. V lost 2 bases and J 8 bases, leaving 6 bases between the germline ends. CDR3 residues: CASSELRGYTF. The CDR3 region has the DNA TGTGCCAGCAGTGAACTACGGGGCTACACCTTC.

In its sample, this clonotype was seen many times. This chain links TRBV11-2 with TRBJ2-2, with 10 bases aligning to TRBD2. Germline V CDR1 and CDR2: SGHAT, FQNNGV. This CDR3 spans 17 amino acids. J lost 2 bases, V lost 2 bases, and 5 bases had no gene match. The CDR3 reads CASSLRGTSANTGELFF. The CDR3 DNA reads TGTGCCAGCAGCTTAAGAGGGACTAGCGCCAACACCGGGGAGCTGTTTTTT. Full variable domain (remainder filled in from reference TRBV11-2 and TRBJ2-2): EAGVAQSPRYKIIEKRQSVAFWCNPISGHATLYWYQQILGQGPKLLIQFQNNGVVDDSQLPKDRFSAERLKGVDSTLKIQPAKLEDSAVYLCASSLRGTSANTGELFFGEGSRLTVL.

This clonotype was detected many times. The V and J genes are TRBV6-5 and TRBJ2-7; D might be TRBD1 (6 bases). Looked up from germline, CDR1 is MNHEY and CDR2 is SVGAGI. The CDR3 contains 14 residues. V was trimmed by 2 bases and J by 4 bases, leaving 12 bases between them. CDR3 sequence (DNA): TGTGCCAGCAGTTACGCGCCGGACAGATACGAGCAGTACTTC. This encodes CASSYAPDRYEQYF.

This clonotype was detected only a few times. The chain employs TRBV18 and TRBJ1-2, with a weak D call TRBD1 (5 bases). Germline CDR1 is KGHSH and CDR2 is LQKENI. CDR3 size: 14 residues. V shed 2 bases and J shed 0 bases, with 7 bases lying between them. This CDR3 is CASSPGRANYGYTF. CDR3 coding DNA: TGTGCCAGCTCACCAGGCAGGGCTAACTATGGCTACACCTTC.

The chain couples TRBV29-1 to TRBJ2-5; 8 positions match TRBD2. J lost 4 bases, V lost 8 bases, and 12 bases had no gene match. Germline CDR1 reads SQVTM; CDR2 reads ANQGSEA. The length of the CDR3 is 14 residues. This chain's CDR3 is CSMRTSPNTETQYF. The CDR3 nucleotides read TGCAGCATGCGGACTAGCCCCAACACAGAGACCCAGTACTTC.

This clonotype was observed many times. The J gene is TRBJ2-7, the V gene TRBV7-2; 9 bases fit TRBD2. V trimming: 1 base; J trimming: 0 bases; junction bases outside the gene matches: 7. The CDR3 has 17 residues. Germline CDR1 SGHTA, CDR2 FQGNSA. DNA for the CDR3: TGTGCCAGCAGCTTAGTCCGAATAGCGGGGGACTCCTACGAGCAGTACTTC. Its translation is CASSLVRIAGDSYEQYF.

This clonotype was found many times. The V and J genes are TRBV5-1 and TRBJ1-1, with 7 positions matching TRBD1. V trimming: 4 bases; J trimming: 3 bases; junction bases outside the gene matches: 6. CDR3 length equals 14 residues. Germline CDR1 is SGHRS and CDR2 is YFSETQ. The CDR3 loop is CASSPGQPYTEAFF. The CDR3 DNA is TGCGCCAGCAGCCCGGGACAGCCTTACACTGAAGCTTTCTTT.

The chain has TRBV30 and TRBJ2-5; D is perhaps TRBD1 or TRBD2 (7 bases each). With 3 bases removed from V and 9 bases from J, the gap between germline ends came to 20 bases. This CDR3 region has 14 residues. Germline CDR1 and CDR2: GTSNPN and SVGIG (reference sequence). The CDR3 protein is CAWSALQGGRPQYF. The CDR3 nucleotides read TGTGCCTGGAGCGCTCTTCAGGGGGGGAGACCCCAGTACTTC.

This clonotype was observed a handful of times. This chain connects TRBV20-1 to TRBJ2-4, with D perhaps being TRBD1 or TRBD2 (6 bases each). V dropped 5 bases and J dropped 1 base, with 18 bases sitting between them. CDR3 length: 16 residues. CDR1 DFQATT and CDR2 SNEGSKA come from the germline V gene (reference sequence). CDR3 sequence (DNA): TGCAGTGCTCAACTTCAGGGGAGCGGGGCCAAAAACATTCAGTACTTC. It codes for CSAQLQGSGAKNIQYF.

This clonotype was detected many times. The rearrangement joins TRBV6-2 or TRBV6-3 to TRBJ2-7; 8 nucleotides agree with TRBD2. CDR3 length equals 13 residues. V was clipped by 6 bases and J by 5 bases; unmatched bases: 6. Germline loops: CDR1 MNHEY, CDR2 SVGEGT. Written as DNA, the CDR3 is TGTGCCAGCAGGCCCCCGGGACTAGACGAGCAGTACTTC. It translates to CASRPPGLDEQYF.

This clonotype occurred many times. The chain carries TRBV6-1 and TRBJ1-1, with D possibly TRBD1 on 5 matching bases. CDR3 length: 14 amino acids. Germline loops: CDR1 MNHNS, CDR2 SASEGT. V was trimmed by 3 bases and J by 5 bases, leaving 13 bases between them. CDR3 region: CASSEFRGRTEAFF. CDR3 DNA sequence: TGTGCCAGCAGTGAGTTTAGGGGTCGGACTGAAGCTTTCTTT.

Many counts were recorded for this clonotype. The V call is TRBV12-3 or TRBV12-4, the J call TRBJ1-5, with 8 bases identical to TRBD1. The CDR3 consists of 15 residues. J gave up 6 bases and V 7 bases, and 11 bases lay outside the gene matches. The CDR3 DNA is TGTGCCAGCACCACCGGACAGGGCCGATTTCAGCCCCAGCATTTT. Amino acids: CASTTGQGRFQPQHF.